The clone carrying this TCR beta chain was counted ten times or more. Its antigen is not identified. The 5'RACE method, run with constant-segment primers, produced TCR alpha and TCR beta cDNA libraries (carrying sample barcodes and UMIs). TCRdb reprocessed the 5' RACE reads via MiXCR and lists one record per CDR3 protein. This table holds approximately 440,000 distinct CDR3 sequences, around 18% found once. The data are from a study of T-cell memory formation after mild COVID-19. Whole-study context: TCR clusters were mostly donor specific.

Study conclusions and caveats: CM and EM subsets held most contracting CD4+ clones; EMRA held CD8+ ones. Confirmation of SARS-CoV-2 specificity was lacking for second-wave clones peaking day 37.

Germline V gene sequence: CDR1 MNHEY, CDR2 SMNVEV (reference sequence). The CDR3 runs to 12 residues. Between the trimmed V and J ends, which lost 9 bases and 4 bases, there was a span of 10 bases. The sample was PBMCs or a T cell subset sorted from them (not recorded which). This TCR was sampled from an adult woman who had mild COVID-19 (a few samples of this study predate the infection). Cell type and time point are not known. V gene TRBV27 combines with J gene TRBJ2-1, with a weak D call TRBD2 (6 bases). CDR3 sequence: CASGRGYNEQFF. CDR3 DNA: TGTGCCAGTGGCCGGGGGTACAATGAGCAGTTCTTC.